This TCR beta chain was recovered during a study of radiotherapy plus CTLA-4 blockade in lung cancer. Regarding the study as a whole: Radiotherapy with ipilimumab was followed by blood expansion of tumor-derived clones.

Patients with chemo-refractory metastatic non-small-cell lung cancer received focal radiation plus CTLA-4 blockade with ipilimumab. Profiling relied on immunoSEQ multiplex PCR, and the TCRdb table lists in-frame clones only, not all of them. The repertoire consists of about 98,000 clones, with about 91% occurring once and the leading ten covering 4.5% to 5%. CDR3 size: 14 residues. Germline CDR1 MNHNY, CDR2 SVGAGI (reference sequence). With V trimmed by 7 bases and J by 3 bases, 6 bases remained unmatched. For this clone: The antigen remains unidentified.

Sequencing used peripheral blood, obtained from a patient treated with radiotherapy plus ipilimumab. The V and J genes are TRBV6-6 and TRBJ1-3; 7 bases line up with TRBD1. This TCR was recovered from a human donor with non-small cell lung cancer that progressed on radiotherapy plus ipilimumab. This chain's CDR3 is CASKPDRVGNTIYF. For the CDR3, the DNA is TGTGCCAGCAAACCCGACAGGGTTGGAAACACCATATATTTT.